Listed here are 23 T cell receptor beta chains from one sample, sequenced in a study of blood T cell repertoires in COVID-19. Using immunoSEQ multiplex PCR, the repertoire was profiled, and TCRdb retains in-frame clones only, with some absent. The data contain under 300,000 clones, around 81% of them singletons. Sequenced input: peripheral blood. The origin of the receptors is a man aged 25-45 years who had recovered from COVID-19.

This chain uses TRBV5-1 with TRBJ1-1, with 7 bases lining up with TRBD1. With V trimmed by 1 base and J by 8 bases, 5 bases remained unmatched. This CDR3 is 13 amino acids long. Germline CDR1 SGHRS, CDR2 YFSETQ. The CDR3 nucleotides are TGCGCCAGCAGCTTGAACGGGGACAGAGAAGCTTTCTTT. This gives the protein CASSLNGDREAFF.

This clone was detected only once. Distinct nucleotide sequences in the sample also encode this CDR3. The rearrangement uses TRBV18 and TRBJ1-4, with 8 bases aligning to TRBD1. The CDR3 has 13 residues. The V and J ends lost 3 bases and 7 bases, in that order; junction bases with no gene match: 1. Germline CDR1 KGHSH, CDR2 LQKENI. In nucleotides, the CDR3 is TGTGCCAGCTCACCCGGGACAGGTGAAAAACTGTTTTTT. It codes for CASSPGTGEKLFF.

This clone was detected only once. The V call is TRBV7-2, the J call TRBJ2-3, with TRBD2 identical over 10 bases. Germline loops: CDR1 SGHTA, CDR2 FQGNSA. This CDR3 is built from 15 residues. Trimming at V came to 4 bases and at J to 0 bases, leaving 1 base not matched to a gene. Here the CDR3 reads CASSWTSGSTDTQYF. The DNA of the CDR3 is TGTGCCAGCAGCTGGACTAGCGGAAGCACAGATACGCAGTATTTT.

Only one count was recorded for this clone. The chain links TRBV4-1 to TRBJ1-1, with TRBD1 matching 10 bases. This CDR3 is 15 amino acids long. Germline CDR1 and CDR2: MGHRA and YSYEKL. Germline trimming cut 6 bases from V and 5 bases from J; bases unmatched to any gene: 9. CDR3 coding DNA: TGCGCCAGCAGGGGGGGGGACAGGGGCCGGACTGAAGCTTTCTTT. This encodes CASRGGDRGRTEAFF.

This clone was found a few times. The gene calls are TRBV7-2 and TRBJ1-4; 10 bases are a match to TRBD1. The trim removed 1 base at V and 7 bases at J, leaving 9 bases unmatched. CDR1 SGHTA and CDR2 FQGNSA come from the germline V gene. The length of the CDR3 is 17 residues. The CDR3 sequence is CASSLGGAGTGVEKLFF. Written as DNA, the CDR3 is TGTGCCAGCAGCTTAGGGGGAGCCGGGACAGGGGTTGAAAAACTGTTTTTT.

Details on this clone: Other DNA variants within this sample encode the same CDR3. This chain connects TRBV12-3 or TRBV12-4 to TRBJ1-1; D might be TRBD1 (6 bases). The V end lost 6 bases, the J end lost 3 bases, and 11 bases lay between the germline ends. The CDR3 sequence is 13 residues long. Here the CDR3 reads CASSPDSYTEAFF. CDR3 in DNA: TGTGCCAGCAGCCCGGACAGTTACACTGAAGCTTTCTTT.

The rearrangement links TRBV4-1 to TRBJ2-2, with 8 bases aligning to TRBD1. The CDR3 spans 18 residues. Germline loops: CDR1 MGHRA, CDR2 YSYEKL. The junction had 7 bases not matched to a gene; V was cut back by 1 base and J by 0 bases. The CDR3 DNA follows: TGCGCCAGCAGCCAAGGCGGGGCACAGGGGGCGAACACCGGGGAGCTGTTTTTT. This translates into CASSQGGAQGANTGELFF.

This chain links TRBV5-1 with TRBJ2-3; 11 bases are shared with TRBD2. CDR3 length: 16 amino acids. Germline CDR1 reads SGHRS; CDR2 reads YFSETQ. Unmatched junction bases numbered 7, after V lost 0 bases and J lost 7 bases. CDR3 coding DNA: TGCGCCAGCAGCTTGGACGGTAGCGGGGGGGCTAATACGCAGTATTTT. It specifies CASSLDGSGGANTQYF.

This chain connects TRBV29-1 to TRBJ2-7, with 11 bases that match TRBD2. The CDR3 runs to 13 residues. The trim removed 4 bases at V and 7 bases at J, leaving 6 bases unmatched. CDR1 and CDR2 from the germline V gene are SQVTM and ANQGSEA. The CDR3 DNA follows: TGCAGCGTTGTTAGCGGGGGGGCTCAAGAGCAGTACGTC. Amino acid sequence: CSVVSGGAQEQYV.

In its sample, this clone was seen once. The CDR3 nucleotides read TGCAGCGTTGAAGCCGACGGCCCAGCGGGGGGGGCGTATTTT. It specifies CSVEADGPAGGAYF. The chain combines TRBV29-1 with TRBJ2-3, with 10 bases fitting TRBD2. The CDR3 totals 14 residues. Per germline, CDR1 SQVTM and CDR2 ANQGSEA. V gave up 1 base and J gave up 14 bases; unmatched junction bases: 12.

The chain combines TRBV6-5 with TRBJ2-5; unclear D gene. Deletions cut 7 bases from V and 5 bases from J, with 14 bases between. This CDR3 has 13 residues. In germline, CDR1 is MNHEY, CDR2 SVGAGI. DNA of the CDR3: TGTGCCAGCACCCCCCCTCTCGGGGAGACCCAGTACTTC. Its translation: CASTPPLGETQYF.

This clone was counted between two and nine times. The rearrangement links TRBV6-5 to TRBJ1-2; D not resolved. This CDR3 comprises 12 residues. The germline V gene encodes CDR1 MNHEY and CDR2 SVGAGI. Trimming took off 7 bases at V and 4 bases at J, with 10 bases between the two ends. The CDR3: CASKGRGYGYTF. The DNA for the CDR3 is TGTGCCAGCAAGGGCCGGGGCTATGGCTACACCTTC.

V gene TRBV7-6 combines with J gene TRBJ2-2; 8 bases agree with TRBD2. The CDR3 is made up of 16 amino acids. Trimming took 5 bases from V and 4 from J; bases not matched to a gene: 9. CDR1 and CDR2 (germline): SGHVS, FNYEAQ. The CDR3: CASSRGLSGTTGELFF. CDR3 nucleotides: TGTGCCAGCAGCCGGGGACTTAGCGGGACCACCGGGGAGCTGTTTTTT.

This chain joins TRBV6-5 and TRBJ1-3, with D possibly matching TRBD1 (6 bases). The germline V gene has CDR1 MNHEY and CDR2 SVGAGI. V lost 7 bases, J lost 0 bases, and 13 bases lay in between. The CDR3 loop spans 15 amino acids. In DNA, the CDR3 is TGTGCCAGCACCCAGGACAGTTTCTCTGGAAACACCATATATTTT. Translated: CASTQDSFSGNTIYF.

The chain carries TRBV18 and TRBJ2-3; 7 bases are a match to TRBD2. After removal of 0 bases from V and 3 bases from J, the junction contained 9 bases not matched to a gene. The CDR3 contains 17 residues. Per the germline V gene, CDR1 is KGHSH and CDR2 is LQKENI. The CDR3 coding sequence is TGTGCCAGCTCACCACCTGGCGGGGGTCAGGGAACAGATACGCAGTATTTT. Its translation: CASSPPGGGQGTDTQYF. Full variable domain (remainder filled in from reference TRBV18 and TRBJ2-3): NAGVMQNPRHLVRRRGQEARLRCSPMKGHSHVYWYRQLPEEGLKFMVYLQKENIIDESGMPKERFSAEFPKEGPSILRIQQVVRGDSAAYFCASSPPGGGQGTDTQYFGPGTRLTVL.

The J gene is TRBJ2-7, the V gene TRBV11-2, with 9 bases lining up with TRBD2. Germline lookup yields CDR1 SGHAT and CDR2 FQNNGV. Losses at the gene ends were 5 bases for V and 5 bases for J; bases not matched to a gene: 7. CDR3 length: 14 amino acids. CDR3 in amino acids: CASSPPGLANEQYF. CDR3 nucleotide sequence: TGTGCCAGCAGCCCGCCGGGACTAGCAAACGAGCAGTACTTC.

This rearrangement joins TRBV5-1 to TRBJ1-2; 8 positions match TRBD1. The CDR3 is 13 amino acids. Trimming at V came to 3 bases and at J to 8 bases, leaving 6 bases not matched to a gene. CDR1 and CDR2 (germline): SGHRS, YFSETQ. The CDR3 sequence: CASSSGQGWGYTF. The CDR3 coding sequence is TGCGCCAGCAGCTCCGGACAGGGCTGGGGCTACACCTTC.

The gene calls are TRBV9 and TRBJ1-6, with TRBD1 identical over 8 bases. The germline V gene encodes CDR1 SGDLS and CDR2 YYNGEE. This CDR3 comprises 15 residues. The ends lost 3 bases at V and 9 bases at J; junction bases unmatched: 8. The CDR3 nucleotides read TGTGCCAGCAGCGGGACACAGGGGGTGAGTTCACCCCTCCACTTT. This translates into CASSGTQGVSSPLHF.

The CDR3 DNA sequence: TGTGCCAGCAGTGAAAAGCGGGGGCTAGAGACCCAGTACTTC. Encoded protein: CASSEKRGLETQYF. The gene calls are TRBV6-1 and TRBJ2-5; 8 bases are shared with TRBD2. The CDR3 is 14 amino acids. CDR1 and CDR2 from the germline V gene are MNHNS and SASEGT. The ends lost 2 bases at V and 4 bases at J; junction bases unmatched: 3.

This chain connects TRBV7-9 to TRBJ2-2, with a possible D match to TRBD2 (6 bases). Per the germline V gene, CDR1 is SEHNR and CDR2 is FQNEAQ (reference sequence). The CDR3 covers 17 residues. Trimming removed 1 base from V and 8 bases from J, with 20 bases in between. The CDR3 sequence is CASSLVAAGNTRGELFF. DNA of the CDR3: TGTGCCAGCAGCTTAGTGGCGGCGGGGAACACAAGGGGGGAGCTGTTTTTT.

The chain employs TRBV18 and TRBJ2-7; tentative D call: TRBD2 (6 bases). This CDR3 region has 13 residues. Germline CDR1 KGHSH, CDR2 LQKENI. Deletions cut 3 bases from V and 2 bases from J, with 8 bases between. The CDR3 coding sequence is TGTGCCAGCTCACCGGGAGGTCCCTACGAGCAGTACTTC. Residues: CASSPGGPYEQYF.

This chain links TRBV27 with TRBJ1-4; 12 bases are shared with TRBD1. CDR1 MNHEY and CDR2 SMNVEV come from the germline V gene (reference sequence). The length of the CDR3 is 17 residues. Trimming at V came to 4 bases and at J to 6 bases, leaving 9 bases not matched to a gene. The CDR3 DNA reads TGTGCCAGCAGTTCCCCGGGACAGGGGGCAAGCCATGAAAAACTGTTTTTT. Protein: CASSSPGQGASHEKLFF.

The chain is built from TRBV28 and TRBJ1-6; 7 bases match TRBD1. Germline CDR1 and CDR2: MDHEN and SYDVKM. Trimming removed 4 bases from V and 10 bases from J; junction bases left unmatched: 4. The CDR3 covers 13 residues. The CDR3 is CASSSQGGSPLHF. CDR3 sequence (DNA): TGTGCCAGCAGTTCCCAGGGGGGATCACCCCTCCACTTT. Full variable domain (rest looked up from reference TRBV28 and TRBJ1-6): DVKVTQSSRYLVKRTGEKVFLECVQDMDHENMFWYRQDPGLGLRLIYFSYDVKMKEKGDIPEGYSVSREKKERFSLILESASTNQTSMYLCASSSQGGSPLHFGNGTRLTVT.